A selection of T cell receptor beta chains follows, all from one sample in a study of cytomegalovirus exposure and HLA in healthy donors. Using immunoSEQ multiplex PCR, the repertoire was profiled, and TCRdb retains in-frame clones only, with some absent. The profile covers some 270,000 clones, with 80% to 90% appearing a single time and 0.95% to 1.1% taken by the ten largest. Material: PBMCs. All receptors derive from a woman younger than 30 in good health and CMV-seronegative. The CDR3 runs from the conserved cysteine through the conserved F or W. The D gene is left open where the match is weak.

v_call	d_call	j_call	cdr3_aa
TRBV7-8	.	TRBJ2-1	CASSPRRDYNEQFF
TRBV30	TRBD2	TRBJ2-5	CAWSVRGVLGETQYF
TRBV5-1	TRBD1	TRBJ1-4	CASSPYGTGGNEKLFF
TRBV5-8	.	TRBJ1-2	CASSQLYGYTF
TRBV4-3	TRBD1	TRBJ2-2	CASSQYRGYAGELFF
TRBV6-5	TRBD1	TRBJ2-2	CASKGQGTGELFF
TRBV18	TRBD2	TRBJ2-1	CASSPLAGEGYNEQFF
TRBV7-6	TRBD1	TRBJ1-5	CASSPMTGLNQPQHF
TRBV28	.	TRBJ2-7	CASSDSYAGYEQYF
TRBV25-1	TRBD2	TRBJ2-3	CASSGGTSGSTSRTQYF
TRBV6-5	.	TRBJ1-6	CASSYPGSPLHF
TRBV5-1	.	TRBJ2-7	CASSLIASGRPYEQYF
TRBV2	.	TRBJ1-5	CASRNRFGQPQHF
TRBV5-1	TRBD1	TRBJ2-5	CASSSDREGETQYF
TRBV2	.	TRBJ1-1	CASSASGAEAFF
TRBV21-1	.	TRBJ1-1	CASSKAGVSNRGDEAFF
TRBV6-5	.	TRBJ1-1	CASSSDTLEAFF
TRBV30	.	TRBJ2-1	CAWSDQGSYNEQFF
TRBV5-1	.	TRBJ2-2	CASSWTLPSGELFF
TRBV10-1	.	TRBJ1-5	CASSEAGNNQPQHF
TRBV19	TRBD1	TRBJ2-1	CASSQGTGDNEQFF
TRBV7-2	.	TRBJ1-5	CASSFYGGSNQPQHF
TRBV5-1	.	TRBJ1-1	CASSLGQSPEAFF
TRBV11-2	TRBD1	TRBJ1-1	CASSAMTGSFLGNTEAFF
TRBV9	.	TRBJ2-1	CASSVDGGSSYNEQFF
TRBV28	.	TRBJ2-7	CASSRDEQYF
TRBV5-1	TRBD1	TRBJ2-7	CASSAQGGSYEQYF
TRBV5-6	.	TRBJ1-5	CASSRTGDSNQPQHF
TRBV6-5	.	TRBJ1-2	CASRTPGAGGYTF
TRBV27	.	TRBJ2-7	CASSYGGRDEQYF
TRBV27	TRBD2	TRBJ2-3	CASSWRGRVTDTQYF
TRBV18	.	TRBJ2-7	CASAPGGKFNEQYF
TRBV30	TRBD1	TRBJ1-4	CAWKRGQANEKLFF
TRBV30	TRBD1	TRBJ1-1	CAWSPAGTGSTEAFF
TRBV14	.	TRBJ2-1	CASSQTAVTSSQNEQFF
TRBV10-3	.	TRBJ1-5	CATQGLRNQPQHF
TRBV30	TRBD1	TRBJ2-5	CAWIKGTEETQYF
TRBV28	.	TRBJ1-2	CASSSRGHGDGYTF
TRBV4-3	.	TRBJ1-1	CASSQGRGITEAFF
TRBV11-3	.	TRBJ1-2	CASSLDVSYGYTF
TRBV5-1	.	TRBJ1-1	CASSLQSGRGTEAFF
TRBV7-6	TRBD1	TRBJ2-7	CASSPEGTGAQLAYEQYF
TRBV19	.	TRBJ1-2	CASSMDSAPTNYGYTF